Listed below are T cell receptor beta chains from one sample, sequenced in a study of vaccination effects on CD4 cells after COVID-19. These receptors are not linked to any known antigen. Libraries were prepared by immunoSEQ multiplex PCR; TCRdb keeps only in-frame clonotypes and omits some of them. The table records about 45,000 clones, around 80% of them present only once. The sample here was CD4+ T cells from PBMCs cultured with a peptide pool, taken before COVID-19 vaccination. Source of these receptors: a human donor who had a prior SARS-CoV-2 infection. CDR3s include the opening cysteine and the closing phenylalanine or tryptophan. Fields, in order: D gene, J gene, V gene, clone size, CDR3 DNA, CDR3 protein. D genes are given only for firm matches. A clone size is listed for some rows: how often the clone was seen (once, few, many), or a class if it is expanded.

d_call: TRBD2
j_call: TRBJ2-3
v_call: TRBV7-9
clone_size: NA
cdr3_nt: TGTGCCAGCAAACTAGCGGGGGGGCCCCAAGCCAGAGATACGCAGTATTTT
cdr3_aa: CASKLAGGPQARDTQYF

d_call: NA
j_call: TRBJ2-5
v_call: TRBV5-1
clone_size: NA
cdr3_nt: TGCGCCAGCAGCGCTTCCTCCCCCCAAGAGACCCAGTACTTC
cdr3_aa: CASSASSPQETQYF

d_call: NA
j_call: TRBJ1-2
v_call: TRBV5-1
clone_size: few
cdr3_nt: TGCGCCAGCAGCAGGACGGGCTCAGGTGGCTACACCTTC
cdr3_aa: CASSRTGSGGYTF

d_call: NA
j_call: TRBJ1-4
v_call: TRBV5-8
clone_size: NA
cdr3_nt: TGTGCCAGCAGCTTGGGTTCCGGGATTAATGAAAAACTGTTTTTT
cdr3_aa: CASSLGSGINEKLFF

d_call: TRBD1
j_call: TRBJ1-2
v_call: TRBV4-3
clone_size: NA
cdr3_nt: TGCGCCAGCAGCCAAGACGTTACAGGGGGCTCTAGAGGCTACACCTTC
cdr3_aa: CASSQDVTGGSRGYTF

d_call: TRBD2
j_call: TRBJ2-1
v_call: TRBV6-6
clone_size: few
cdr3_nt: TGTGCCAGCAGCCCCCGGGCGGGAGACCGTAGGGATGAGCAGTTCTTC
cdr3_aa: CASSPRAGDRRDEQFF

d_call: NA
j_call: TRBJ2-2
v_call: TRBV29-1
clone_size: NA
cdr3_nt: TGCAGCGTTGCTCTTTTCGGGCAGTTCACCGGGGAGCTGTTTTTT
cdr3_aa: CSVALFGQFTGELFF

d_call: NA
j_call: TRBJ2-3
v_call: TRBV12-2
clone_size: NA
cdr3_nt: TGTGCAAGTCGCTTAGTTCTATTT
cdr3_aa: CASRLVLF

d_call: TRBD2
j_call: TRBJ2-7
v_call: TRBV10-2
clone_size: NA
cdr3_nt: TGCGCCAGCAGATTGACTAGCGGGAGCCCCTACGAGCAGTACTTC
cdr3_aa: CASRLTSGSPYEQYF

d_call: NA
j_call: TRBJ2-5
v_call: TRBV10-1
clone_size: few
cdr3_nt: TGCGCCAGCATTATGCAGGATAGAAATCCACATTGCGAGACCCAGTACTTC
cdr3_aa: CASIMQDRNPHCETQYF

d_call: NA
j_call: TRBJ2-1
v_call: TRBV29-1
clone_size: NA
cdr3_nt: TGCAGCGTTATAGCCAGGGACAATGAGCAGTTCTTC
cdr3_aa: CSVIARDNEQFF

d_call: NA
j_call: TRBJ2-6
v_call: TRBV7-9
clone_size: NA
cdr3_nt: TGTGCCGGGCGGCGGAGCAGGGAATCAACTGGGGCCAACGTCCTGACTTTC
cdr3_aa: CAGRRSRESTGANVLTF

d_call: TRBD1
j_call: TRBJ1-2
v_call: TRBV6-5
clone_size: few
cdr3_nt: TGTGCCAGCAGTTACCTTAGGACAGGGGGCAGTTATGGCTACACCTTC
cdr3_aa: CASSYLRTGGSYGYTF

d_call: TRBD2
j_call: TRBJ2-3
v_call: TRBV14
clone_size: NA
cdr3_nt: TGTGCCAGCAGCCACCGAACTAGCGGGGGGCCCGGAGGTACGCAGTATTTT
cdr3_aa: CASSHRTSGGPGGTQYF

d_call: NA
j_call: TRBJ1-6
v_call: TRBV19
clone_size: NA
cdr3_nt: TGTGCCAGTAGTATATATCCACAGGGTGTTAATTCACCCCTCCACTTT
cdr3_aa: CASSIYPQGVNSPLHF

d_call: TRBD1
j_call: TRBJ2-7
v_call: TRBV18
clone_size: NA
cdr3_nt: TGTGCCAGCTCAAGCGAGACAGGGGGCTTATCCGAGCAGTACTTC
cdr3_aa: CASSSETGGLSEQYF

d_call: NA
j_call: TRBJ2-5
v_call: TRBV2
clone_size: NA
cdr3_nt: TGTGCCAGCAGTGAACGGTCGTACCAAGAGACCCAGTACTTC
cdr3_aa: CASSERSYQETQYF

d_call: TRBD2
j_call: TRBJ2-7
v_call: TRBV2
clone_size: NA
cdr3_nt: TGTGCCAGCAGTGAAGCCTTAGCAGGACTAGCTTACGAGCAGTACTTC
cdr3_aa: CASSEALAGLAYEQYF

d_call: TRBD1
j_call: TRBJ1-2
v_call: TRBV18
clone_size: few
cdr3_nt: TGTGCCAGCTCACTCGGACCGGGACAGTCCTATGGCTACACCTTC
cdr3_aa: CASSLGPGQSYGYTF

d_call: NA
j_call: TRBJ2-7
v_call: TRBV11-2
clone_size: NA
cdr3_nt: TGTGCCAGCAGCCCAGGCCTGCTCTCCTACGAGCAGTACTTC
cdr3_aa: CASSPGLLSYEQYF

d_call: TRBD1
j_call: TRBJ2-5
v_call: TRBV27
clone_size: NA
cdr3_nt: TGTGCCAGCAGTATAGAGGGGGCCTACGGGGAGACCCAGTACTTC
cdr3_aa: CASSIEGAYGETQYF

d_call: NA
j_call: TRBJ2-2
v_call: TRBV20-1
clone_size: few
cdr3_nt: TGCAGTGCTAGTAGTCTTGTGAACACCGGGGAGCTGTTTTTT
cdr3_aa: CSASSLVNTGELFF

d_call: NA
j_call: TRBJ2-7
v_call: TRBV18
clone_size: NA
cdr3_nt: TGTGCCAGCTCACCCCCCGGGTTGGGCTCCTACGAGCAGTACTTC
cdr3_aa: CASSPPGLGSYEQYF

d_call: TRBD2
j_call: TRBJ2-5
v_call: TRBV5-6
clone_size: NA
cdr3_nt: TGTGCCAGCAGCTTGGGGCCGGGAGGGTTCCAAGAGACCCAGTACTTC
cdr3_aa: CASSLGPGGFQETQYF

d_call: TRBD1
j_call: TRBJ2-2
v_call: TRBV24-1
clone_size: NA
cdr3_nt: TGTGCCACCGGGACAGCGAACACCGGGGAGCTGTTTTTT
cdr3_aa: CATGTANTGELFF

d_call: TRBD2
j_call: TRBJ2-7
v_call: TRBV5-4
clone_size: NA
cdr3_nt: TGTGCCAGCAGCCGAACGGGACTAGCGAAGAGCTCCTACGAGCAGTACTTC
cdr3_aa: CASSRTGLAKSSYEQYF

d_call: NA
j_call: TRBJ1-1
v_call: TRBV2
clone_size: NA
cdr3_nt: TGTGCCAGCAGCTATGGTTTAGGGGCCTATGAAGCTTTCTTT
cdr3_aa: CASSYGLGAYEAFF

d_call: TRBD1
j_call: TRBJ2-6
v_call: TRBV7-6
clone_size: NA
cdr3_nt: TGTGCCAGCAGCTTAGCACTACAGGGGCGGGTGCCCTCTGGGGCCAACGTCCTGACTTTC
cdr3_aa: CASSLALQGRVPSGANVLTF

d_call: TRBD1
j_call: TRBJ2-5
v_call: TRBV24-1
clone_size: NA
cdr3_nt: TGTGCCACCAGTGACCCGACAGGGGCGGCAGAGACCCAGTACTTC
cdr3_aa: CATSDPTGAAETQYF

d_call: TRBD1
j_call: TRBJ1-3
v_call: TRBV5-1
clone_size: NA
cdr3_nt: TGCGCCAGCAGCTCAGGGGGAGTAAACGGAAACACCATATATTTT
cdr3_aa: CASSSGGVNGNTIYF

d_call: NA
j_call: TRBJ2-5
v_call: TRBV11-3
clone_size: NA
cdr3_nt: TGTGCCAGCAGCTTACAGGAGACCCAGTACTTC
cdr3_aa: CASSLQETQYF

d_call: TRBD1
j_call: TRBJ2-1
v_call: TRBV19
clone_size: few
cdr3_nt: TGTGCCAGTAGTATGGGACAGCCCTCATACAATGAGCAGTTCTTC
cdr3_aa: CASSMGQPSYNEQFF

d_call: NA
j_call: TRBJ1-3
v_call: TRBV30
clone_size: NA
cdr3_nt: TGTGCCTGGAGTCCCGGAAACACCATATATTTT
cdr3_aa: CAWSPGNTIYF

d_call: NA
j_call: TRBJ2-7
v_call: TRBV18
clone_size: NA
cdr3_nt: TGTGCCAGCTCGCCAGGAGGGGCCCGATCCTACGAGCAGTACTTC
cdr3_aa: CASSPGGARSYEQYF

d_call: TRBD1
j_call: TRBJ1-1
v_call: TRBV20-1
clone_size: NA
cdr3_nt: TGCAGTGCTAGAAGGGGGCAGGGAGCTTTCTTT
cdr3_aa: CSARRGQGAFF

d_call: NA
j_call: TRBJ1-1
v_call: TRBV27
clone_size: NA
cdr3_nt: TGTGCCAGCAGTTTTATGCGGGGCCTTGAAGCTTTCTTT
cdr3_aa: CASSFMRGLEAFF

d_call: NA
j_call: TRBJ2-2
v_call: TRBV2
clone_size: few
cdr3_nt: TGTGCCAGCAGTGAACGGCAGCCCGCGAACACCGGGGAGCTGTTTTTT
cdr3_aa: CASSERQPANTGELFF

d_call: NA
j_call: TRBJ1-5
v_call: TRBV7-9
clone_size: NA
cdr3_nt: TGTGCCAGCAGCTCCACCTGGGATAGCAATCAGCCCCAGCATTTT
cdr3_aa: CASSSTWDSNQPQHF

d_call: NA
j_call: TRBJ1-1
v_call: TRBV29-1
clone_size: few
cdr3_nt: TGCAGCGTTGAAAGACAGGTGAACACTGAAGCTTTCTTT
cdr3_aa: CSVERQVNTEAFF

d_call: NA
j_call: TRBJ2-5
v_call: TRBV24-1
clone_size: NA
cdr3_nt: TGTGCCACCAGTGATTTATCCGGGGAGGAGACCCAGTACTTC
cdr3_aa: CATSDLSGEETQYF

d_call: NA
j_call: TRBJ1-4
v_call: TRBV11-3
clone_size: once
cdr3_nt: TGTGCCAGCAGCATCAGAGCAACTAATGAAAAACTGTTTTTT
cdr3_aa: CASSIRATNEKLFF

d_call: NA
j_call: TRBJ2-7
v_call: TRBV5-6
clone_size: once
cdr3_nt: TGTGCCAGCAGCTACAGCTACGAGCAGTACTTC
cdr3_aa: CASSYSYEQYF

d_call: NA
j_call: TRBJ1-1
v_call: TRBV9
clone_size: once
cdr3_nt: TGTGCCAGCAGCGCCCACAGGGACACTGAAGCTTTCTTT
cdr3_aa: CASSAHRDTEAFF